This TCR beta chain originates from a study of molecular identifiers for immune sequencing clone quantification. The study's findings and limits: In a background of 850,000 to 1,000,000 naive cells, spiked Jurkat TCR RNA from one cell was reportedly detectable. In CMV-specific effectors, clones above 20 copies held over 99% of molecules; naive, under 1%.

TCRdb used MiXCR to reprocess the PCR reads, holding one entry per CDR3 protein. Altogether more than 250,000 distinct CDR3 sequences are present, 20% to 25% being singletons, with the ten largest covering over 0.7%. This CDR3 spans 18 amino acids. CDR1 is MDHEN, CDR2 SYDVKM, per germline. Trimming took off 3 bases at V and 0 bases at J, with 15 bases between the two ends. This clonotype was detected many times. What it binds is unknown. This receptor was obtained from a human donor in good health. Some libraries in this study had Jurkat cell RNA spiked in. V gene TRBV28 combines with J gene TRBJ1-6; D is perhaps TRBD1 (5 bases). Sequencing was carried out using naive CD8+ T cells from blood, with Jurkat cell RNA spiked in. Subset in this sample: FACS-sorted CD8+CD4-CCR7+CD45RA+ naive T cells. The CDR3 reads CASSFRGGLSSYNSPLHF. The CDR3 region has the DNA TGTGCCAGCAGTTTTAGGGGTGGCCTAAGCTCCTATAATTCACCCCTCCACTTT.